The 2 T cell receptor beta chains in this list originate from one sample, sequenced in a study of blood T cell repertoires in COVID-19. Measured with immunoSEQ multiplex PCR; TCRdb has only the in-frame clones, and not every one. This table has hundreds of thousands of clones, around 90% appearing once. The sequenced sample consisted of peripheral blood. All receptors come from a man younger than 35 with COVID-19, enrolled during active disease.

V and J are TRBV6-5 and TRBJ1-4, with D tentatively TRBD1 (5 bases). CDR3 length: 14 amino acids. The germline V gene has CDR1 MNHEY and CDR2 SVGAGI. The V end was cut by 8 bases, the J end by 2 bases, with 12 bases between. As DNA, the CDR3 is TGTGCCAGCCACCAAGGGGCCACTAATGAAAAACTGTTTTTT. This gives the protein CASHQGATNEKLFF.

This chain joins TRBV5-1 and TRBJ2-2; a weak D match, TRBD2 (6 bases). The CDR3 contains 15 residues. Germline V lookup: CDR1 SGHRS, CDR2 YFSETQ. Between the trimmed V and J ends, which lost 4 bases and 5 bases, there was a span of 15 bases. CDR3: CASSPGLPGTGELFF. The CDR3 bases are TGCGCCAGCAGCCCCGGACTACCCGGAACCGGGGAGCTGTTTTTT.